This T cell receptor (beta chain) came from a study of T-cell reconstitution after alpha-beta-depleted transplantation in children. Study results and caveats: Approximately two months post-transplant, alpha-beta T cells reportedly originated from several hundred expanded graft clones.

This clonotype was seen ten or more times. Its antigen is still unknown. Unique molecular identifiers were incorporated into the prepared TCRbeta library. TCRdb independently ran MiXCR on the PCR reads; one entry per CDR3 protein. The sample has over 200,000 distinct CDR3 sequences, roughly a tenth seen once. The CDR3 length is 12 residues. Germline loops: CDR1 SQVTM, CDR2 ANQGSEA. Unmatched junction bases numbered 7, after V lost 6 bases and J lost 5 bases. This TCR was sampled from a child under three years old with acute myeloid leukemia, due to receive a stem cell transplant. The J gene is TRBJ2-7, the V gene TRBV29-1; the match to TRBD1 covers 7 bases. The sequencing here drew on PBMCs, taken before TCRalphabeta/CD19-depleted stem cell transplant. The CDR3 reads CSVRRDSNEQYF. Written as DNA, the CDR3 is TGCAGCGTACGCCGGGACAGCAACGAGCAGTACTTC.